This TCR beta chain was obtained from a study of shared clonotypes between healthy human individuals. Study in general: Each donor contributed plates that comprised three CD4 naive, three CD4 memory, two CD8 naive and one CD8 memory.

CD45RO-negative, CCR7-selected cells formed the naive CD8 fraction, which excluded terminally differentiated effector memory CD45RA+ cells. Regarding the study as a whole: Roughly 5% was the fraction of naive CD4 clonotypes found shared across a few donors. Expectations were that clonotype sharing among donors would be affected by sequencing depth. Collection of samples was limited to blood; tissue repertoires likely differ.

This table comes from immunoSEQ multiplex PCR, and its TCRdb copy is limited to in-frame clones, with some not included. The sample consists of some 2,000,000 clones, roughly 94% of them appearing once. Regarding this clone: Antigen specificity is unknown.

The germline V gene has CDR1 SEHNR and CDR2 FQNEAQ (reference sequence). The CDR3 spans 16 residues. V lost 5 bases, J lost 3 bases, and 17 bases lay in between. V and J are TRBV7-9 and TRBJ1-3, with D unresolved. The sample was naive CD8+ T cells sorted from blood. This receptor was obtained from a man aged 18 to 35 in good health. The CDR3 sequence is CASSPTTREGGNTIYF. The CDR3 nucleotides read TGTGCCAGCAGCCCGACGACTAGGGAAGGTGGAAACACCATATATTTT.